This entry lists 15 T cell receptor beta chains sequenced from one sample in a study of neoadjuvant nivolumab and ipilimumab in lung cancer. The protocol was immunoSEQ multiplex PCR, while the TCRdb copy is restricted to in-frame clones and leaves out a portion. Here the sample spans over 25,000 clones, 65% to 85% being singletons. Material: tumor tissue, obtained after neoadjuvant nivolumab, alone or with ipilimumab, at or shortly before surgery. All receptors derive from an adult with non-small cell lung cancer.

CDR3 in amino acids: CASSDTSSEQFF. The CDR3 DNA reads as TGTGCCAGCAGTGATACTAGTAGTGAGCAGTTCTTC. The rearrangement joins TRBV2 to TRBJ2-1; a weak D match, TRBD2 (5 bases). V lost 3 bases to trimming and J lost 9 bases, with 9 bases between them. This CDR3 has 12 residues. Germline CDR1 SNHLY, CDR2 FYNNEI.

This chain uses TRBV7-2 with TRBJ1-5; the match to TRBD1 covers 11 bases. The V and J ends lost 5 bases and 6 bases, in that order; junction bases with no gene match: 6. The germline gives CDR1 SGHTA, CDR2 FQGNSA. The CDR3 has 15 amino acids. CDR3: CASSTGTGGLQPQHF. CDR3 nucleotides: TGTGCCAGCAGCACCGGGACAGGGGGACTTCAGCCCCAGCATTTT.

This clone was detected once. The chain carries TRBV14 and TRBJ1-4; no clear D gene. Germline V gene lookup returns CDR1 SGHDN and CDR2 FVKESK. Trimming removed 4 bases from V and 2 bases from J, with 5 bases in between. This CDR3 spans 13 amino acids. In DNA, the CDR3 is TGTGCCAGCAGCCGATACACTAATGAAAAACTGTTTTTT. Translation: CASSRYTNEKLFF.

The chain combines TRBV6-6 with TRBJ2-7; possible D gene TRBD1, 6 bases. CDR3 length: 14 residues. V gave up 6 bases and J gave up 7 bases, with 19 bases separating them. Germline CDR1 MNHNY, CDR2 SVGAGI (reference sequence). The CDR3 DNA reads TGTGCCAGCAGCCCGGGACAACGGTCTAAAGAGCAGTACTTC. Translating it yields CASSPGQRSKEQYF.

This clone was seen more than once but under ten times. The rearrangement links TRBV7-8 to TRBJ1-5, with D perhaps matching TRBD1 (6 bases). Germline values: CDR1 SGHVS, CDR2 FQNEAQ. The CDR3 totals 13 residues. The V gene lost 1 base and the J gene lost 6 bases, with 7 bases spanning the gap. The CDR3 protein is CASSLEDSQPQHF. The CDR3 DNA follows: TGTGCCAGCAGCTTAGAGGACAGTCAGCCCCAGCATTTT.

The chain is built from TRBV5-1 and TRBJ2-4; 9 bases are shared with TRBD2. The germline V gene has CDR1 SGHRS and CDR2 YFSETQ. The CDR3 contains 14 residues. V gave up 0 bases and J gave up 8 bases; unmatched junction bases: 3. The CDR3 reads CASSLASGIDIQYF. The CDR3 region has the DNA TGCGCCAGCAGCTTGGCTAGCGGGATTGACATTCAGTACTTC.

Here the CDR3 reads CASSKRGGQLSSGANVLTF. The CDR3 DNA reads as TGTGCCAGCAGCAAACGAGGGGGACAGTTGAGCTCTGGGGCCAACGTCCTGACTTTC. The chain combines TRBV7-3 with TRBJ2-6, with TRBD1 identical over 7 bases. The CDR3 is 19 residues long. Germline values: CDR1 SGHTA, CDR2 FQGTGA. With V trimmed by 5 bases and J by 0 bases, 13 bases remained unmatched.

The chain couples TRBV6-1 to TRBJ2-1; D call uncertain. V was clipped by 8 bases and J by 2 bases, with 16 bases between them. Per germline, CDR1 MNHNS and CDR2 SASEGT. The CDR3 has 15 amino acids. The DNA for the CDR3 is TGTGCCAGCTCCAAGGTGGGGTTTCCCTACAATGAGCAGTTCTTC. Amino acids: CASSKVGFPYNEQFF.

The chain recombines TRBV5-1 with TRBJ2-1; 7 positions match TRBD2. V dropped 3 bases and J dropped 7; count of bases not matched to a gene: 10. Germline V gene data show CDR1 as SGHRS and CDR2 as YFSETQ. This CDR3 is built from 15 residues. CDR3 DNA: TGCGCCAGCAGCTCCACCCCCGGGACTACGAATGAGCAGTTCTTC. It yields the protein CASSSTPGTTNEQFF.

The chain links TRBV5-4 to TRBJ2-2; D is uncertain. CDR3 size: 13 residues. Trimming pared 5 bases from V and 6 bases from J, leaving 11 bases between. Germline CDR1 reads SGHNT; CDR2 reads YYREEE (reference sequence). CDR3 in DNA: TGTGCCAGCAGAAACTGGTGGTCCGGGGAGCTGTTTTTT. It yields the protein CASRNWWSGELFF.

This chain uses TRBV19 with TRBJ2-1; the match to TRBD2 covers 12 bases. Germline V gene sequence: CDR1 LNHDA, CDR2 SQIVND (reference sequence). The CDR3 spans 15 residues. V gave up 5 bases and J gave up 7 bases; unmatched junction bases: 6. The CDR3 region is CASSLLAGGGNEQFF. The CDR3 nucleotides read TGTGCCAGTAGTCTACTAGCGGGAGGTGGTAATGAGCAGTTCTTC.

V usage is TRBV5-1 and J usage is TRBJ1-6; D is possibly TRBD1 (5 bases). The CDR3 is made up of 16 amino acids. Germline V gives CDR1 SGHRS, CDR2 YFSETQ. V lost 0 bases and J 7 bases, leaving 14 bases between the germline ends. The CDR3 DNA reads TGCGCCAGCAGCTTGGCCCAGGGCTTAATAAATTCACCCCTCCACTTT. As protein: CASSLAQGLINSPLHF.

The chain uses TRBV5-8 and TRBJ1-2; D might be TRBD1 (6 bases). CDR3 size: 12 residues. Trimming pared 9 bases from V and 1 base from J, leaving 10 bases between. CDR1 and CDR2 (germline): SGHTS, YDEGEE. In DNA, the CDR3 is TGTGCCAAGGGGGATATTAACTATGGCTACACCTTC. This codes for CAKGDINYGYTF.

The chain's CDR3 is CASSLRTSEAQETQYF. The CDR3 DNA sequence: TGTGCCAGCAGCCTACGGACTAGCGAAGCCCAAGAGACCCAGTACTTC. J is TRBJ2-5 and V is TRBV13, with TRBD2 identical over 9 bases. The germline CDR1 and CDR2 sequences are PRHDT and FYEKMQ (reference sequence). The length of the CDR3 is 16 residues. V was pared by 5 bases and J by 1 base, with 8 bases of the junction left unmatched.

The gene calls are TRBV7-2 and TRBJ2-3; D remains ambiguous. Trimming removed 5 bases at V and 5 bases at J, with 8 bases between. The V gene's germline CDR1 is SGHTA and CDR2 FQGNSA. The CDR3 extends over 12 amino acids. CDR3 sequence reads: CASSRFGDTQYF. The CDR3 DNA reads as TGTGCCAGCAGCCGATTCGGAGATACGCAGTATTTT. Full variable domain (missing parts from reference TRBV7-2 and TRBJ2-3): GAGVSQSPSNKVTEKGKDVELRCDPISGHTALYWYRQSLGQGLEFLIYFQGNSAPDKSGLPSDRFSAERTGGSVSTLTIQRTQQEDSAVYLCASSRFGDTQYFGPGTRLTVL.